This T cell receptor (beta chain) stems from a study of beta chain features in type 1 diabetes. Study in general: Sorted cells from all samples, numbering about 98 million, were examined.

Expressed TCRB transcripts were sequenced because the isolated RNA had all been reverse transcribed beforehand. Reads from naive, central memory and regulatory T cell samples averaged about 3.9 million. Sequenced by immunoSEQ multiplex PCR; TCRdb stores in-frame clones only, minus some. Of 220,000 or so clones listed, around 68% are singletons. Points on this clone: Its target is not known.

Germline V gene lookup returns CDR1 SGDLS and CDR2 YYNGEE. V lost 4 bases, J lost 6 bases, and 13 bases stayed unmatched. This CDR3 contains 17 residues. Findings and limits, study-wide: The question of HLA type influencing TCRB rearrangement was one that remained unresolved here.

The TCR was taken from a young man in good health. Sequenced: naive CD4+ T cells from blood. The rearrangement joins TRBV9 to TRBJ2-7, with 13 positions matching TRBD2. The CDR3 DNA reads TGTGCCAGCAGCCCAAGGACTAGCGGGAGTATTGTTGGCGAGCAGTACTTC. This codes for CASSPRTSGSIVGEQYF.